This record looks at one TCR beta chain sequence and its context. The sample originates from a study of blood T cell repertoires in COVID-19. Across the study: Acute-phase and convalescent COVID-19 samples originated in the United States, Italy and Spain. In each case, the material was cDNA or gDNA derived from T cells, B-cell-depleted T cells, or PBMCs.

In the original processing: Estimation of nucleated cell counts was performed using reference gene primer amplification. TCRdb's table, derived via immunoSEQ multiplex PCR, lists solely in-frame clones and lacks some. The DNA was the basis for D and trimming; V, J and clone size are from that table. The data contain about 190,000 clones, 80% of them singletons. Material: peripheral blood. The clonotype was recovered from a man aged 60 to 75 with acute or convalescent COVID-19.

The CDR3 loop is CASSNTDQPQHF. The CDR3 nucleotides are TGTGCCAGCAGTAATACAGATCAGCCCCAGCATTTT. The chain joins TRBV6-2 or TRBV6-3 to TRBJ1-5; no reliable D call. Germline CDR1 is MNHEY and CDR2 is SVGEGT. V lost 5 bases and J 5 bases, leaving 7 bases between the germline ends. The CDR3 extends over 12 amino acids.